The 21 T cell receptor beta chains below all came from one sample that was sequenced in a study of CD8 T cells in Susac syndrome. With random hexamers, reverse transcription was performed on about 0.45 to 1 ug of RNA. TCRdb called the immunoSEQ multiplex PCR reads again in MiXCR, with one record for every CDR3 protein. The sample includes around 71,000 distinct CDR3 sequences, over 95% of them seen just once. Material for sequencing was CD4+ T cells from PBMCs. Receptors originate from a human donor with multiple sclerosis.

The rearrangement uses TRBV5-4 and TRBJ2-7, with D unclear. This CDR3 has 11 amino acids. Trimming took 9 bases from V and 6 from J, leaving 13 bases between them. CDR1 and CDR2 from the germline V gene are SGHNT and YYREEE (reference sequence). This CDR3 is CATSMSGEQYF. CDR3 nucleotides: TGTGCCACTTCGATGAGTGGCGAGCAGTACTTC.

V and J are TRBV20-1 and TRBJ1-2; 8 bases fit TRBD1. The CDR3 has 14 residues. Germline V gene sequence: CDR1 DFQATT, CDR2 SNEGSKA (reference sequence). Trimming at V came to 7 bases and at J to 4 bases, leaving 11 bases not matched to a gene. In nucleotides, the CDR3 is TGCAGTGGAGCTGAGCCCGACAGGGGCTATGGCTACACCTTC. Its protein is CSGAEPDRGYGYTF.

V usage is TRBV2 and J usage is TRBJ2-7; D not certain. The CDR3 is made up of 14 amino acids. The V gene lost 6 bases and the J gene lost 2 bases, with 14 bases spanning the gap. Germline V CDR1 and CDR2: SNHLY, FYNNEI. CDR3 region: CASRENYPPYEQYF. The CDR3 DNA reads as TGTGCCAGCAGAGAAAACTACCCGCCCTACGAGCAGTACTTC.

The V call is TRBV4-1, the J call TRBJ1-5, with D unclear. Between the trimmed V and J ends, which lost 0 bases and 4 bases, there was a span of 7 bases. In germline, CDR1 is MGHRA, CDR2 YSYEKL. The CDR3 contains 14 residues. CDR3 bases: TGCGCCAGCAGCCAAGACCGTGGAAATCAGCCCCAGCATTTT. Its translation is CASSQDRGNQPQHF.

The V gene is TRBV3-1, the J gene TRBJ2-3; D call uncertain. In germline, CDR1 is LGHDT, CDR2 YNNKEL (reference sequence). CDR3 length: 13 residues. V shed 3 bases and J shed 7 bases, with 11 bases lying between them. The chain's CDR3 is CASSHSTPNTQYF. The CDR3 DNA is TGTGCCAGCAGCCACTCGACTCCCAATACGCAGTATTTT.

This clonotype was detected once. This sequence joins TRBV12-3 or TRBV12-4 and TRBJ2-7; TRBD1 aligns across 7 bases. The ends lost 4 bases at V and 3 bases at J; junction bases unmatched: 3. CDR3 length equals 13 residues. DNA for the CDR3: TGTGCCAGCAGTTGGGGACAGCTCTACGAGCAGTACTTC. Translation: CASSWGQLYEQYF.

The chain couples TRBV5-4 to TRBJ1-4; 10 bases are a match to TRBD1. Losses at the gene ends were 1 base for V and 5 bases for J; bases not matched to a gene: 11. The germline gives CDR1 SGHNT, CDR2 YYREEE (reference sequence). CDR3 length: 18 residues. The chain's CDR3 is CASSLPLGTGDGNEKLFF. Written as DNA, the CDR3 is TGTGCCAGCAGCTTGCCCCTCGGGACAGGGGATGGAAATGAAAAACTGTTTTTT.

This chain connects TRBV20-1 to TRBJ2-7; D possibly corresponds to TRBD2 (5 bases). V was trimmed by 3 bases and J by 6 bases, leaving 9 bases between them. The CDR3 runs 11 residues. Germline assignment: CDR1 DFQATT and CDR2 SNEGSKA (reference sequence). The CDR3 nucleotides are TGCAGTGCTAGTCGGCGGGCCGAGCAGTACTTC. Its protein is CSASRRAEQYF.

The genes are TRBV7-2 and TRBJ2-1; the D gene is possibly TRBD1 (6 bases). This CDR3 is built from 15 residues. The ends were cut back, 5 bases at V and 8 bases at J, with 19 bases in the middle. The germline gives CDR1 SGHTA, CDR2 FQGNSA. The CDR3 spells CASSNAGYREDEQFF. The CDR3 nucleotides read TGTGCCAGCAGCAACGCAGGGTACAGGGAAGATGAGCAGTTCTTC.

V usage is TRBV15 and J usage is TRBJ2-1; D may be TRBD1 or TRBD2 (6 bases each). V was trimmed by 1 base and J by 4 bases, leaving 8 bases between them. The CDR3 covers 14 residues. Germline V gene data show CDR1 as LNHNV and CDR2 as YYDKDF (reference sequence). In nucleotides, the CDR3 is TGTGCCACCAGCAGAGGAGGGGGGTACAATGAGCAGTTCTTC. It encodes CATSRGGGYNEQFF.

This chain joins TRBV9 and TRBJ1-2; D is possibly TRBD1 (5 bases). The CDR3 extends over 15 amino acids. V was clipped by 1 base and J by 2 bases, with 12 bases between them. Germline V CDR1 and CDR2: SGDLS, YYNGEE. Written as DNA, the CDR3 is TGTGCCAGCAGCGTACTGGGGTCAGGGAACTATGGCTACACCTTC. It encodes CASSVLGSGNYGYTF.

This sequence joins TRBV6-2 or TRBV6-3 and TRBJ1-1; 9 bases fit TRBD1. This CDR3 has 14 amino acids. Germline values: CDR1 MNHEY, CDR2 SVGEGT. V lost 4 bases and J lost 4; bases outside the gene matches: 4. The CDR3 sequence: CASSLTGGPTEAFF. The CDR3 nucleotides are TGTGCCAGCAGTTTGACAGGGGGGCCCACTGAAGCTTTCTTT.

The J gene is TRBJ1-2, the V gene TRBV7-2; perhaps TRBD1 as D (6 bases). In germline, CDR1 is SGHTA, CDR2 FQGNSA. Trimming pared 4 bases from V and 5 bases from J, leaving 14 bases between. CDR3 length equals 14 residues. The CDR3 bases are TGTGCCAGCAGCTCCGGACAGAACAGTTATGGCTACACCTTC. Its protein is CASSSGQNSYGYTF. The complete variable domain, with remaining parts taken from reference TRBV7-2 and TRBJ1-2, reads GAGVSQSPSNKVTEKGKDVELRCDPISGHTALYWYRQSLGQGLEFLIYFQGNSAPDKSGLPSDRFSAERTGGSVSTLTIQRTQQEDSAVYLCASSSGQNSYGYTFGSGTRLTVV.

The chain is built from TRBV28 and TRBJ2-3, with D possibly called TRBD1 or TRBD2 (5 bases each). Trimming left V 2 bases short and J 7 bases short, with 13 bases between. This CDR3 has 14 residues. The germline gives CDR1 MDHEN, CDR2 SYDVKM. Here the CDR3 DNA reads TGTGCCAGCAGTTTAGGGGGTCCCACGAATACGCAGTATTTT. It translates to CASSLGGPTNTQYF.

The rearrangement joins TRBV5-1 to TRBJ2-2; no firm D call. CDR3 length: 17 residues. V gave up 0 bases and J gave up 3 bases, with 15 bases separating them. Germline loops: CDR1 SGHRS, CDR2 YFSETQ. CDR3 sequence (DNA): TGCGCCAGCAGCTTGGAAATGATGACGAGTTACACCGGGGAGCTGTTTTTT. It specifies CASSLEMMTSYTGELFF. Complete variable domain (other parts from reference TRBV5-1 and TRBJ2-2): KAGVTQTPRYLIKTRGQQVTLSCSPISGHRSVSWYQQTPGQGLQFLFEYFSETQRNKGNFPGRFSGRQFSNSRSEMNVSTLELGDSALYLCASSLEMMTSYTGELFFGEGSRLTVL.

The chain uses TRBV7-8 and TRBJ1-1; D is possibly TRBD1 (6 bases). Trimming stripped 5 bases from V and 4 bases from J, with 20 bases between. This CDR3 region has 16 residues. Germline V gene lookup returns CDR1 SGHVS and CDR2 FQNEAQ. The CDR3 DNA reads as TGTGCCAGCAGCCCACTAGGGGGGATGAGTGGCACTGAAGCTTTCTTT. Encoded protein: CASSPLGGMSGTEAFF.

V is TRBV28 and J is TRBJ1-1; possible D gene TRBD1, 6 bases. Per the germline V gene, CDR1 is MDHEN and CDR2 is SYDVKM. The CDR3 totals 15 residues. Trimming cost V 4 bases and J 1 base, with 13 bases left between them. As DNA, the CDR3 is TGTGCCAGCAGTTCACAGGGTCTACGGAACACTGAAGCTTTCTTT. Protein sequence: CASSSQGLRNTEAFF.

V is TRBV20-1 and J is TRBJ2-7, with 9 bases that match TRBD2. CDR1 is DFQATT and CDR2 is SNEGSKA in the germline V gene (reference sequence). This CDR3 has 14 residues. The trim removed 0 bases at V and 6 bases at J, leaving 6 bases unmatched. DNA for the CDR3: TGCAGTGCTAGAGAGCGGGGGGGCCTTTTCGAGCAGTACTTC. This encodes CSARERGGLFEQYF.

The rearrangement joins TRBV3-1 to TRBJ1-1, with TRBD1 identical over 8 bases. The CDR3 runs to 16 residues. V dropped 1 base and J dropped 7; count of bases not matched to a gene: 11. Germline assignment: CDR1 LGHDT and CDR2 YNNKEL (reference sequence). In nucleotides, the CDR3 is TGTGCCAGCAGCCAAGGCCGGACAGGGCATAAGGGTGAAGCTTTCTTT. It translates to CASSQGRTGHKGEAFF. The full variable domain, completed using reference TRBV3-1 and TRBJ1-1, is DTAVSQTPKYLVTQMGNDKSIKCEQNLGHDTMYWYKQDSKKFLKIMFSYNNKELIINETVPNRFSPKSPDKAHLNLHINSLELGDSAVYFCASSQGRTGHKGEAFFGQGTRLTVV.

This rearrangement joins TRBV12-3 or TRBV12-4 to TRBJ2-1, with D perhaps TRBD2 (7 bases). This CDR3 is built from 15 residues. V was trimmed by 2 bases and J by 7 bases, leaving 15 bases between them. DNA for the CDR3: TGTGCCAGCAGTTTAACGGGGAGGGGGGGGAATGAGCAGTTCTTC. Residues: CASSLTGRGGNEQFF.

The rearrangement links TRBV6-6 to TRBJ2-1, with D perhaps assigned TRBD1 or TRBD2 (5 bases each). CDR1 and CDR2 (germline): MNHNY, SVGAGI (reference sequence). Trimming shortened V by 2 bases and J by 8 bases, and 10 bases separated the two germline ends. The CDR3 length is 13 residues. The CDR3 reads CASSYERGYEQFF. DNA of the CDR3: TGTGCCAGCAGTTACGAGAGGGGCTATGAGCAGTTCTTC.